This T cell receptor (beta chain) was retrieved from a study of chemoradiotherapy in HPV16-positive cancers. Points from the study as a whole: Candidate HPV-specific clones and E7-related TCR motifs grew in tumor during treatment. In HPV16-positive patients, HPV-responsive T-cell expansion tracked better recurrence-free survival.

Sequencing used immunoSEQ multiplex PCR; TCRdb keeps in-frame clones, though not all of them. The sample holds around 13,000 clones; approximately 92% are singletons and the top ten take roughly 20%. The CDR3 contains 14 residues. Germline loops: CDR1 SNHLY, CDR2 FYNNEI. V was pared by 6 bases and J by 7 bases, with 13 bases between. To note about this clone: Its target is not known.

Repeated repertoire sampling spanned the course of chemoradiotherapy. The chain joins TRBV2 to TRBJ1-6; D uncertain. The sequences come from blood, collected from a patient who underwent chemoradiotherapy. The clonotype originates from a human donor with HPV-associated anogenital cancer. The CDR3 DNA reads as TGTGCCAGCAGGCCCTCAGGTGGGAATTCACCCCTCCACTTT. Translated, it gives CASRPSGGNSPLHF.